This T cell receptor (beta chain) was identified during a study of CD8 T cells in ankylosing spondylitis. Study results and caveats: Past studies reported some motif variants in reactive arthritis synovial fluid and blood. Seemingly distinctive of ankylosing spondylitis blood was a TCR beta motif formed by eight highly homologous variants.

The germline gives CDR1 KGHSH, CDR2 LQKENI. Trimming took 2 bases from V and 2 from J, leaving 18 bases between them. CDR3 length: 18 residues. Quantitative 5'-RACE with molecular barcodes was used to make the TCR beta libraries. TCRdb redid the calling of the 5' RACE reads with MiXCR, one entry per CDR3 protein. Among about 750,000 distinct CDR3 sequences listed, under 20% were seen once. This clonotype was seen only once. The antigen is unknown. The chain recombines TRBV18 with TRBJ2-2; D remains unclear. This TCR was sampled from a male donor with ankylosing spondylitis. The sample comprised blood, either unsorted or a sorted T cell fraction (not recorded which). CDR3 in amino acids: CASSPWPARQANTGELFF. The CDR3 DNA reads as TGTGCCAGCTCACCATGGCCCGCCCGGCAGGCAAACACCGGGGAGCTGTTTTTT.